Reported below is one TCR beta chain. Its binding antigen is unknown. No base quality information exists; no much larger clone differs at one position. These data originate in a study of T cell changes during pregnancy in multiple sclerosis (dated by TCRdb to about 2019). Regarding the study in general: Changes in the T cell repertoire over the course of pregnancy were examined in this study in women with multiple sclerosis.

Libraries were constructed by the immunoSEQ multiplex PCR assay. TCRdb took over this immuneACCESS table, retaining in-frame rearrangements with V and J assigned. Such tables are incomplete; in checked studies, under half of the missing clones stem from an unresolved V gene, and the remainder is unexplained. This sample has under 45,000 clones in its table, and roughly 84% of those were observed once. The top ten hold under 5% of the sample. Sequences were derived from CD8+ T cells from peripheral blood mononuclear cells, sampled in the first trimester of pregnancy. This sequence originates from a female donor with multiple sclerosis, enrolled in a pregnancy study.

The CDR3 has the sequence CASSIAGFNTEAFF. The DNA reads as follows: TGTGCCAGTAGTATTGCAGGATTTAACACTGAAGCTTTCTTT. This chain joins TRBV19 to TRBJ1-1; no D segment can be confidently identified. There are 14 amino acids in the CDR3, from cysteine to phenylalanine inclusive. Only the CDR3 part of the read is kept: 42 bases, read in frame from the first base. The junction carries 10 bases between V and J, which are trimmed by 3 bases and 2 bases respectively. CDR1 and CDR2 were assigned from the germline V gene (reference sequence) as LNHDA and SQIVND.